This TCR beta chain comes out of a study of memory CD4+ T cells and cytomegalovirus serostatus. Study at large: This sample comes from healthy Belgian adults, about 10 CMV seropositive, 24 seronegative. Study-wide points: Suggested: most of the CMV-linked TCR signature lies in CD4+ memory cells.

This clone has a handful of counts. Its cognate antigen is unknown. Libraries were prepared by immunoSEQ multiplex PCR; TCRdb keeps only in-frame clonotypes and omits some of them. Of tens of thousands of clones listed, about 81% are singletons. The CDR3 runs to 13 residues. The germline V gene has CDR1 WNHNN and CDR2 SYGVQD (reference sequence). Trimming removed 9 bases from V and 5 bases from J, with 14 bases in between. The sort gate was single viable CD3+CD4+CD8-CD45RO+ cells for memory CD4+ T cells. CD4+ T cells were isolated by positive magnetic selection. The receptor was isolated from an adult in good health and CMV-seronegative. Sequenced material: memory CD4+ T cells from blood. The genes are TRBV10-1 and TRBJ1-5; a weak D match, TRBD1 (5 bases). The CDR3 DNA reads TGCGCCAGACAAGAGGGGTCGGATCAGCCCCAGCATTTT. Translating gives CARQEGSDQPQHF.